Listed below are T cell receptor beta chains from one sample, sequenced in a study of T cells in Graves' hyperthyroidism and ophthalmopathy. TCRdb re-called the multiplex PCR reads through MiXCR, storing one row per CDR3 protein. The table lists 340,000 or so distinct CDR3 sequences, about 20% of them singletons. Sequencing input: blood. Every receptor here comes from a woman between 50 and 59 years old with Graves' hyperthyroidism. Both conserved end residues are part of each CDR3. A D gene is named only where the DNA matches it firmly. Size is omitted from some rows. Given values are once, few, many or a class for expanded clones.

J gene | clone size | V gene | D gene | CDR3 protein | CDR3 DNA
TRBJ2-3 | many | TRBV18 | NA | CASSPTGNGDTQYF | TGTGCCAGCTCACCTACCGGGAACGGTGATACGCAGTATTTT
TRBJ1-2 | NA | TRBV19 | NA | CASSIQHNYGYTF | TGTGCCAGTAGTATCCAGCATAACTATGGCTACACCTTC
TRBJ2-4 | many | TRBV11-2 | TRBD2 | CASRPTIAGRGNIQYF | TGTGCCAGCAGACCGACCATAGCGGGCCGGGGCAACATTCAGTACTTC
TRBJ1-6 | many | TRBV6-1 | NA | CASSLTATNSPLHF | TGTGCCAGCAGTCTCACAGCTACAAATTCACCCCTCCACTTT
TRBJ2-1 | NA | TRBV7-8 | NA | CASSLDAVRYNEQFF | TGTGCCAGCAGCTTAGATGCGGTCCGATACAATGAGCAGTTCTTC
TRBJ2-5 | many | TRBV7-3 | NA | CASSLPDSRETQYF | TGTGCCAGCAGCTTACCCGACTCCCGAGAGACCCAGTACTTC
TRBJ2-1 | NA | TRBV12-3/TRBV12-4 | TRBD2 | CASTTSGYNEQFF | TGTGCCAGCACGACTAGCGGTTACAATGAGCAGTTCTTC
TRBJ1-1 | few | TRBV19 | TRBD1 | CASSIGQVNTEAFF | TGTGCCAGTAGTATTGGACAGGTGAACACTGAAGCTTTCTTT
TRBJ1-4 | few | TRBV6-1 | TRBD1 | CASRETGHEKLFF | TGTGCCAGCAGGGAGACAGGGCACGAAAAACTGTTTTTT
TRBJ2-1 | many | TRBV2 | NA | CASSILPGLPTYNEQFF | TGTGCCAGCAGTATACTACCGGGACTCCCTACCTACAATGAGCAGTTCTTC
TRBJ1-4 | few | TRBV5-1 | NA | CASSLTGRDEKLFF | TGCGCCAGCAGCTTGACGGGGCGGGATGAAAAACTGTTTTTT
TRBJ2-1 | many | TRBV5-1 | TRBD2 | CASSVGGTTYNEQFF | TGCGCCAGCAGCGTCGGGGGGACGACCTACAATGAGCAGTTCTTC
TRBJ2-7 | few | TRBV30 | NA | CAWASGTAHYEQYF | TGTGCCTGGGCCAGCGGGACAGCACACTACGAGCAGTACTTC
TRBJ1-5 | NA | TRBV20-1 | TRBD1 | CSARGGQGNQPQHF | TGCAGTGCTAGAGGGGGACAGGGCAATCAGCCCCAGCATTTT
TRBJ2-2 | few | TRBV2 | TRBD1 | CASSARPGQGGTGELFF | TGTGCCAGCAGCGCTCGCCCGGGACAGGGGGGCACCGGGGAGCTGTTTTTT
TRBJ2-7 | once | TRBV20-1 | TRBD2 | CSASDGGGYEQYF | TGCAGTGCTAGTGATGGGGGGGGGTACGAGCAGTACTTC
TRBJ1-4 | NA | TRBV4-1 | TRBD1 | CASSHQSGTGNEKLFF | TGCGCCAGCAGCCATCAATCCGGGACAGGAAATGAAAAACTGTTTTTT
TRBJ1-2 | NA | TRBV12-3/TRBV12-4 | NA | CASRGLDYGYTF | TGTGCCAGCCGAGGGTTAGACTATGGCTACACCTTC
TRBJ2-2 | many | TRBV12-3/TRBV12-4 | TRBD1 | CASSPLGQGTDGELFF | TGTGCCAGCAGTCCCCTGGGACAGGGAACGGACGGGGAGCTGTTTTTT
TRBJ1-2 | many | TRBV6-1 | TRBD1 | CASKVTGGVRHGYTF | TGTGCCAGCAAGGTGACAGGGGGCGTTCGTCATGGCTACACCTTC
TRBJ2-2 | NA | TRBV30 | NA | CAWSVPGNGELFF | TGTGCCTGGAGTGTACCCGGAAACGGGGAGCTGTTTTTT
TRBJ1-5 | NA | TRBV24-1 | NA | CATKTGISNQPQHF | TGTGCCACAAAGACCGGGATTAGCAATCAGCCCCAGCATTTT
TRBJ2-1 | many | TRBV24-1 | TRBD2 | CATSRTSGDNEQFF | TGTGCCACCAGCCGGACTAGCGGAGACAATGAGCAGTTCTTC
TRBJ2-5 | NA | TRBV5-1 | TRBD2 | CASSKLGLAGQETQYF | TGCGCCAGCAGCAAACTGGGACTAGCGGGCCAAGAGACCCAGTACTTC
TRBJ1-2 | NA | TRBV12-3/TRBV12-4 | NA | CASSLPQLYGYTF | TGTGCCAGCAGTTTACCGCAACTTTATGGCTACACCTTC
TRBJ2-5 | NA | TRBV7-3 | NA | CASSLIGSPKETQYF | TGTGCCAGCAGCTTAATCGGATCGCCTAAAGAGACCCAGTACTTC
TRBJ1-3 | NA | TRBV30 | NA | CAATGARGGNTIYF | TGTGCCGCAACAGGAGCAAGGGGTGGAAACACCATATATTTT
TRBJ1-1 | many | TRBV5-1 | TRBD1 | CASSWGQLNTEAFF | TGCGCCAGCAGCTGGGGACAGTTGAACACTGAAGCTTTCTTT
TRBJ2-5 | NA | TRBV7-3 | NA | CASSSMGGQETQYF | TGTGCCAGCAGCTCCATGGGTGGACAAGAGACCCAGTACTTC
TRBJ2-3 | NA | TRBV2 | TRBD2 | CASRQTSGSTDTQYF | TGTGCCAGCAGGCAGACTAGCGGGAGTACCGATACGCAGTATTTT
TRBJ1-1 | many | TRBV29-1 | NA | CSAGQTNTEAFF | TGCAGCGCTGGACAGACGAACACTGAAGCTTTCTTT
TRBJ2-7 | NA | TRBV6-1 | NA | CASSVQGNHEQYF | TGTGCCAGCAGTGTTCAGGGTAACCACGAGCAGTACTTC
TRBJ2-3 | many | TRBV12-3/TRBV12-4 | TRBD1 | CASSFKGALPDTQYF | TGTGCCAGCAGTTTTAAGGGGGCGCTTCCAGATACGCAGTATTTT
TRBJ2-7 | few | TRBV6-1 | TRBD2 | CASSLAGGKYEQYF | TGTGCCAGCAGCTTAGCGGGAGGGAAGTACGAGCAGTACTTC
TRBJ2-2 | NA | TRBV9 | NA | CASSDRLHTGELFF | TGTGCCAGCAGCGATAGACTACACACCGGGGAGCTGTTTTTT
TRBJ1-6 | NA | TRBV19 | NA | CASSIIAGENSPLHF | TGTGCCAGTAGTATAATTGCAGGGGAAAATTCACCCCTCCACTTT
TRBJ1-4 | few | TRBV12-3/TRBV12-4 | NA | CACIFRSNEKLFF | TGTGCCTGCATCTTTCGGTCTAATGAAAAACTGTTTTTT